These 32 T cell receptor beta chains share one sample of origin, sequenced in a study of CD4+ T cells in melanoma. Clones were sequenced by immunoSEQ multiplex PCR, and TCRdb holds only the in-frame ones, with some missing. The top ten hold 1.5% of the sample, which has about 140,000 clones, 92% seen once. The receptor set was obtained from a human donor with melanoma.

V gene TRBV6-1 combines with J gene TRBJ2-7; perhaps TRBD1 as D (6 bases). CDR1 and CDR2 (germline): MNHNS, SASEGT. V was pared by 0 bases and J by 2 bases, with 11 bases between. The length of the CDR3 is 15 residues. CDR3 sequence (DNA): TGTGCCAGCAGTGAAGCGTGGGCAGGGGCCTACGAGCAGTACTTC. It encodes CASSEAWAGAYEQYF.

This rearrangement joins TRBV7-3 to TRBJ2-1; D gene ambiguous. V dropped 2 bases and J dropped 0 bases, with 8 bases sitting between them. Germline CDR1 SGHTA, CDR2 FQGTGA. The CDR3 loop spans 15 amino acids. CDR3 coding DNA: TGTGCCAGCAGCTTAGACAAGAGCTCCTACAATGAGCAGTTCTTC. Protein: CASSLDKSSYNEQFF.

The chain is built from TRBV15 and TRBJ2-3; a possible D gene is TRBD2 (6 bases). CDR1 and CDR2 (germline): LNHNV, YYDKDF (reference sequence). The CDR3 extends over 15 amino acids. V was trimmed by 2 bases and J by 2 bases, leaving 11 bases between them. The CDR3 DNA sequence: TGTGCCACCAGCAGAAACCGGGGGACCACAGATACGCAGTATTTT. Its translation is CATSRNRGTTDTQYF.

The chain recombines TRBV30 with TRBJ1-1; D remains ambiguous. This CDR3 comprises 11 residues. V lost 3 bases and J 1 base, leaving 3 bases between the germline ends. CDR1 is GTSNPN, CDR2 SVGIG, per germline (reference sequence). The DNA for the CDR3 is TGTGCCTGGAGGGGGAACACTGAAGCTTTCTTT. Translating it yields CAWRGNTEAFF.

DNA of the CDR3: TGTGCCAGCAGTGCGGGGACTAGTAAACCGCGGAATGAGCAGTTCTTC. Translated: CASSAGTSKPRNEQFF. The chain has TRBV2 and TRBJ2-1; 8 bases are shared with TRBD2. Germline CDR1 and CDR2: SNHLY and FYNNEI. With 4 bases clipped from V and 7 bases from J, the junction kept 12 bases outside the gene matches. This CDR3 has 16 residues.

The chain recombines TRBV7-9 with TRBJ2-5, with D maybe TRBD2 (6 bases). Germline V gene data show CDR1 as SEHNR and CDR2 as FQNEAQ (reference sequence). This CDR3 comprises 13 residues. V was cut by 6 bases and J by 7 bases, with 15 bases left in between. CDR3 residues: CASRRDSGGTQYF. The CDR3 DNA reads TGTGCCAGCAGACGGGACTCCGGGGGGACCCAGTACTTC.

The J gene is TRBJ1-2, the V gene TRBV27; D remains unclear. Germline CDR1 and CDR2: MNHEY and SMNVEV (reference sequence). The V gene lost 8 bases and the J gene lost 7 bases, with 17 bases spanning the gap. This CDR3 has 13 residues. The chain's CDR3 is CASAPSSNGGYTF. The CDR3 region has the DNA TGTGCCAGCGCCCCCTCTTCAAATGGTGGCTACACCTTC.

The chain carries TRBV6-5 and TRBJ1-1; D unresolved. The CDR3 has 14 amino acids. Trimming removed 7 bases from V and 1 base from J, with 13 bases in between. Germline CDR1 MNHEY, CDR2 SVGAGI. CDR3 in amino acids: CASTPTGPNTEAFF. In nucleotides, the CDR3 is TGTGCCAGCACCCCAACCGGCCCGAACACTGAAGCTTTCTTT.

The CDR3: CASTMQHGRNTIYF. Here the CDR3 DNA reads TGTGCCAGTACCATGCAGCACGGACGAAACACCATATATTTT. The V gene is TRBV19, the J gene TRBJ1-3, with D unresolved. The CDR3 has 14 residues. V was shortened by 7 bases and J by 5 bases, with 15 bases between the two germline ends. Looked up from germline, CDR1 is LNHDA and CDR2 is SQIVND (reference sequence).

This rearrangement joins TRBV7-6 to TRBJ1-5, with 9 bases fitting TRBD1. The CDR3 length is 15 residues. V was pared by 1 base and J by 4 bases, with 2 bases of the junction left unmatched. Germline V gene lookup returns CDR1 SGHVS and CDR2 FNYEAQ. The CDR3 loop reads CASSLGGTGNQPQHF. As DNA, the CDR3 is TGTGCCAGCAGCTTAGGGGGGACAGGGAATCAGCCCCAGCATTTT.

V gene TRBV2 combines with J gene TRBJ1-6; TRBD1 aligns across 8 bases. V was pared by 6 bases and J by 7 bases, with 8 bases of the junction left unmatched. Germline CDR1 reads SNHLY; CDR2 reads FYNNEI. The CDR3 is 15 amino acids. CDR3 in DNA: TGTGCCAGCAGCCCAGGACAGGGCAGGAATTCACCCCTCCACTTT. Its translation is CASSPGQGRNSPLHF.

This chain connects TRBV11-2 to TRBJ2-7; the D gene is possibly TRBD2 (5 bases). CDR1 is SGHAT, CDR2 FQNNGV, per germline. This CDR3 region has 14 residues. The V end was cut by 0 bases, the J end by 6 bases, with 12 bases between. The CDR3 region has the DNA TGTGCCAGCAGCTTAGAACCCTATGGAGGCGAGCAGTACTTC. This codes for CASSLEPYGGEQYF.

The rearrangement joins TRBV2 to TRBJ2-2, with D perhaps TRBD2 (5 bases). The CDR3 is 15 amino acids. Trimming cost V 0 bases and J 3 bases, with 8 bases left between them. Germline V gives CDR1 SNHLY, CDR2 FYNNEI. The CDR3 bases are TGTGCCAGCAGTGAAGCCCGGGGAGACACCGGGGAGCTGTTTTTT. Its protein product is CASSEARGDTGELFF. Complete variable domain (other parts from reference TRBV2 and TRBJ2-2): EPEVTQTPSHQVTQMGQEVILRCVPISNHLYFYWYRQILGQKVEFLVSFYNNEISEKSEIFDDQFSVERPDGSNFTLKIRSTKLEDSAMYFCASSEARGDTGELFFGEGSRLTVL.

The rearrangement uses TRBV7-3 and TRBJ2-1; TRBD2 matches at 7 bases. V lost 3 bases, J lost 0 bases, and 11 bases stayed unmatched. This CDR3 spans 18 amino acids. The germline gives CDR1 SGHTA, CDR2 FQGTGA. Here the CDR3 DNA reads TGTGCCAGCAGCTTCTTTCGTCCTAGCGGTCGCTCCTACAATGAGCAGTTCTTC. Amino acids: CASSFFRPSGRSYNEQFF.

The chain carries TRBV7-2 and TRBJ2-1; unclear D gene. The V end was cut by 7 bases, the J end by 0 bases, with 13 bases between. The CDR3 has 15 amino acids. Germline V gene sequence: CDR1 SGHTA, CDR2 FQGNSA. As DNA, the CDR3 is TGTGCCAGCACCGGTGTGATCAGCTCCTACAATGAGCAGTTCTTC. This sequence encodes CASTGVISSYNEQFF.

V is TRBV2 and J is TRBJ2-5; D remains unclear. Looked up from germline, CDR1 is SNHLY and CDR2 is FYNNEI. V shed 6 bases and J shed 5 bases, with 4 bases lying between them. CDR3 size: 10 residues. The CDR3 loop is CASRVETQYF. In DNA form, the CDR3 reads TGTGCCAGCAGGGTGGAGACCCAGTACTTC.

V is TRBV5-1 and J is TRBJ2-3, with D maybe TRBD1 (6 bases). Germline CDR1 SGHRS, CDR2 YFSETQ. V lost 3 bases and J 4 bases, leaving 12 bases between the germline ends. The CDR3 covers 14 residues. CDR3 amino acids: CASSSNPGADTQYF. The CDR3 DNA reads as TGCGCCAGCAGCTCCAACCCAGGGGCAGATACGCAGTATTTT. Full variable domain (remainder filled in from reference TRBV5-1 and TRBJ2-3): KAGVTQTPRYLIKTRGQQVTLSCSPISGHRSVSWYQQTPGQGLQFLFEYFSETQRNKGNFPGRFSGRQFSNSRSEMNVSTLELGDSALYLCASSSNPGADTQYFGPGTRLTVL.

This sequence joins TRBV7-9 and TRBJ2-1; D is tentatively TRBD1 or TRBD2 (5 bases each). Germline-derived CDR1 and CDR2 are SEHNR and FQNEAQ (reference sequence). Trimming cost V 5 bases and J 5 bases, with 13 bases left between them. This CDR3 spans 14 amino acids. CDR3 nucleotide sequence: TGTGCCAGCAGCCTAAGTGGGGGACACAATGAGCAGTTCTTC. Translation: CASSLSGGHNEQFF.

The chain is built from TRBV29-1 and TRBJ2-2; D may be TRBD1 (5 bases). Germline V gene data show CDR1 as SQVTM and CDR2 as ANQGSEA. The CDR3 consists of 14 residues. The V gene lost 6 bases and the J gene lost 3 bases, with 14 bases spanning the gap. Written as DNA, the CDR3 is TGCAGCGTGAGGTTCACAGGATACACCGGGGAGCTGTTTTTT. It yields the protein CSVRFTGYTGELFF.

Turning to this clone: At one of its ends the junction is not consistent with the germline gene, which may arise from a read error. This chain links TRBV5-8 with TRBJ2-3; D uncertain. Germline V CDR1 and CDR2: SGHTS, YDEGEE. This CDR3 contains 15 residues. The CDR3 DNA sequence: TGTGCCGGCAGCCTTTCAGGAGCCTCCACAGATACGCAGTATTTT. This encodes CAGSLSGASTDTQYF.

This rearrangement joins TRBV29-1 to TRBJ1-4, with D maybe TRBD1 (5 bases). Trimming removed 6 bases at V and 3 bases at J, with 17 bases between. Germline lookup yields CDR1 SQVTM and CDR2 ANQGSEA. There are 15 residues in the CDR3. The CDR3 region is CSVSADSGANEKLFF. As DNA, the CDR3 is TGCAGCGTCTCTGCCGACAGCGGGGCTAATGAAAAACTGTTTTTT.

The CDR3 reads CASRNEVAGSGYTF. As DNA, the CDR3 is TGTGCCAGTAGAAATGAGGTGGCAGGGAGCGGCTACACCTTC. This chain links TRBV19 with TRBJ1-2; TRBD1 might be the D (5 bases). V lost 6 bases, J lost 8 bases, and 19 bases lay in between. The CDR3 sequence is 14 residues long. The germline V gene has CDR1 LNHDA and CDR2 SQIVND (reference sequence).

This chain links TRBV25-1 with TRBJ1-1, with D uncertain. The length of the CDR3 is 13 residues. The V gene lost 1 base and the J gene lost 4 bases, with 7 bases spanning the gap. Germline lookup yields CDR1 MGHDK and CDR2 SYGVNS. CDR3 amino acids: CASSEFGSTEAFF. The CDR3 DNA follows: TGTGCCAGCAGTGAATTCGGGAGCACTGAAGCTTTCTTT.

This chain joins TRBV6-4 and TRBJ1-2, with 9 positions matching TRBD1. V was clipped by 6 bases and J by 5 bases; unmatched bases: 4. The germline gives CDR1 MRHNA, CDR2 SNTAGT. The CDR3 consists of 13 residues. The CDR3 reads CASRPTGGYGYTF. The CDR3, as DNA: TGTGCCAGCAGACCGACAGGGGGGTATGGCTACACCTTC.

The chain carries TRBV7-9 and TRBJ2-2; D gene ambiguous. From germline, CDR1 is SEHNR and CDR2 FQNEAQ (reference sequence). V was shortened by 5 bases and J by 6 bases, with 10 bases between the two germline ends. The CDR3 contains 13 residues. In nucleotides, the CDR3 is TGTGCCAGCAGCCCCCAGGCGGCCGGGGAGCTGTTTTTT. It specifies CASSPQAAGELFF.

This clone occurred a few times. CDR3 residues: CSVGALNTEAFF. In DNA, the CDR3 is TGCAGCGTTGGAGCACTTAACACTGAAGCTTTCTTT. This sequence joins TRBV29-1 and TRBJ1-1; D unresolved. Germline CDR1 and CDR2: SQVTM and ANQGSEA. Trimming left V 4 bases short and J 2 bases short, with 8 bases between. The CDR3 has 12 amino acids.

The V and J genes are TRBV19 and TRBJ1-2; 7 bases line up with TRBD1. Germline-derived CDR1 and CDR2 are LNHDA and SQIVND (reference sequence). The ends lost 8 bases at V and 3 bases at J; junction bases unmatched: 15. The CDR3 extends over 16 amino acids. The CDR3 coding sequence is TGTGCCAGTCTAAACTTGAACAGGGGCCGCTACTATGGCTACACCTTC. Protein product: CASLNLNRGRYYGYTF.

The chain combines TRBV5-1 with TRBJ2-5, with D maybe TRBD1 (6 bases). The CDR3 is 17 amino acids. The V end lost 4 bases, the J end lost 3 bases, and 22 bases lay between the germline ends. Germline V gene data show CDR1 as SGHRS and CDR2 as YFSETQ. The CDR3 loop reads CASSPGVQAPEKETQYF. CDR3 coding DNA: TGCGCCAGCAGCCCAGGGGTTCAAGCACCTGAGAAAGAGACCCAGTACTTC.

This sequence joins TRBV9 and TRBJ1-1; TRBD1 agrees at 8 bases. Trimming cost V 4 bases and J 1 base; bases outside gene matches: 12. The CDR3 has 17 residues. The germline V gene has CDR1 SGDLS and CDR2 YYNGEE. The CDR3 DNA follows: TGTGCCAGCAGCCCGTACACAGGGGGTTCTGGGAACACTGAAGCTTTCTTT. It encodes CASSPYTGGSGNTEAFF.

This sequence joins TRBV10-2 and TRBJ1-6; D is perhaps TRBD1 (6 bases). Germline loops: CDR1 WSHSY, CDR2 SAAADI. The CDR3 consists of 18 residues. The V and J ends lost 0 bases and 12 bases respectively, with 24 bases between them. Here the CDR3 reads CASSESWYGEGTTIPLHF. The CDR3 DNA reads as TGCGCCAGCAGTGAGTCGTGGTACGGGGAGGGGACAACTATACCCCTCCACTTT.

This chain uses TRBV7-9 with TRBJ2-3; D unclear. The CDR3 is 13 residues long. Germline values: CDR1 SEHNR, CDR2 FQNEAQ (reference sequence). V was cut by 0 bases and J by 0 bases, with 1 base left in between. The CDR3 DNA follows: TGTGCCAGCAGCTTAGCAAGCACAGATACGCAGTATTTT. Translation: CASSLASTDTQYF.

The V gene is TRBV5-4, the J gene TRBJ2-1, with a possible D match to TRBD1 (7 bases). Germline CDR1 SGHNT, CDR2 YYREEE (reference sequence). V shed 0 bases and J shed 4 bases, with 11 bases lying between them. This CDR3 is built from 15 residues. This CDR3 is CASSLGRGQYNEQFF. The CDR3, as DNA: TGTGCCAGCAGCTTGGGGCGGGGACAGTACAATGAGCAGTTCTTC. The variable domain in full, completed from reference TRBV5-4 and TRBJ2-1, reads ETGVTQSPTHLIKTRGQQVTLRCSSQSGHNTVSWYQQALGQGPQFIFQYYREEENGRGNFPPRFSGLQFPNYSSELNVNALELDDSALYLCASSLGRGQYNEQFFGPGTRLTVL.